These T cell receptor beta chains were read from a single sample in a study. TCRdb reprocessed the RT-PCR reads with MiXCR, giving one entry per CDR3 protein. This repertoire shows hundreds of thousands of distinct CDR3 sequences, more than 13% found once; its top ten account for roughly 3.6%. The sample was memory CD4+ T cells from blood. Receptors were obtained from a female donor in good health, serving as a healthy control. Each CDR3 is given with its conserved first and last residue. The D gene is left open where the match is weak. Size values are once, few and many counts, or a class for expanded clones, and some rows have none.

CDR3 protein | CDR3 DNA | J gene | D gene | clone size | V gene
CASMDLSLYEQYF | TGTGCCAGCATGGACCTCTCCCTCTACGAGCAGTACTTC | TRBJ2-7 | . | few | TRBV6-1
CASSIAQDTDTQYF | TGTGCCAGCAGCATAGCGCAAGATACAGATACGCAGTATTTT | TRBJ2-3 | . | few | TRBV5-8
CSAGGSGREQFF | TGCAGTGCTGGGGGGTCAGGGAGGGAGCAGTTCTTC | TRBJ2-1 | . | many | TRBV20-1
CASSYYSGASYGYTF | TGTGCCAGCAGCTACTACTCCGGGGCCTCCTATGGCTACACCTTC | TRBJ1-2 | . | . | TRBV6-2/TRBV6-3
CSARGIGGADTEAFF | TGCAGTGCTAGAGGAATAGGGGGGGCGGACACTGAAGCTTTCTTT | TRBJ1-1 | . | few | TRBV20-1
CASSQGAGAEAFF | TGTGCCAGCAGTCAAGGGGCCGGGGCTGAAGCTTTCTTT | TRBJ1-1 | . | few | TRBV6-5
CASSLQQGAAYEQYF | TGTGCCAGCAGCTTGCAACAGGGGGCAGCCTACGAGCAGTACTTC | TRBJ2-7 | TRBD1 | few | TRBV7-2
CATSRDRTYEQFF | TGTGCCACCAGCAGAGATAGGACCTATGAGCAGTTCTTC | TRBJ2-1 | . | . | TRBV15
CASSFGDFGANVLTF | TGTGCCAGCAGCTTCGGTGACTTTGGGGCCAACGTCCTGACTTTC | TRBJ2-6 | . | many | TRBV5-5
CASSPGTSGRAGPYEQYF | TGTGCCAGCAGCCCCGGGACTAGCGGGAGGGCCGGCCCCTACGAGCAGTACTTC | TRBJ2-7 | TRBD2 | few | TRBV7-8
CATSDPRAPNTGELFF | TGTGCCACCAGTGATCCCCGGGCCCCGAACACCGGGGAGCTGTTTTTT | TRBJ2-2 | . | few | TRBV24-1
CSATPRTSRSYEQYF | TGCAGTGCTACACCAAGGACTAGTCGTTCCTACGAGCAGTACTTC | TRBJ2-7 | TRBD2 | many | TRBV20-1
CASSAVGVSGELFF | TGTGCCAGCAGCGCAGTGGGAGTGTCCGGGGAGCTGTTTTTT | TRBJ2-2 | . | . | TRBV9
CASSFSRDSSYEQYF | TGTGCCAGCAGCTTTAGCCGGGACAGCAGCTACGAGCAGTACTTC | TRBJ2-7 | TRBD1 | few | TRBV7-9
CASSDEGGGYTEAFF | TGTGCCAGCAGTGACGAAGGGGGCGGTTACACTGAAGCTTTCTTT | TRBJ1-1 | TRBD1 | few | TRBV6-5
CASSQDHGSVGDNEQFF | TGTGCCAGCAGCCAAGATCACGGGAGTGTGGGGGACAATGAGCAGTTCTTC | TRBJ2-1 | . | many | TRBV4-2
CASSRASGSRETQYF | TGCGCCAGCAGTCGGGCTAGCGGGAGCAGAGAGACCCAGTACTTC | TRBJ2-5 | TRBD2 | . | TRBV5-1
CSARGQWSFYEQYF | TGCAGTGCTAGGGGACAGTGGTCGTTCTACGAGCAGTACTTC | TRBJ2-7 | TRBD1 | . | TRBV20-1
CSARRPRDPDPYEQYF | TGCAGTGCTAGACGGCCACGGGACCCAGATCCCTACGAGCAGTACTTC | TRBJ2-7 | . | many | TRBV20-1
CASSQWTGNTEAFF | TGTGCCAGCTCCCAATGGACGGGGAACACTGAAGCTTTCTTT | TRBJ1-1 | . | many | TRBV18
CSVEGTTYNEQFF | TGCAGCGTTGAAGGGACTACCTACAATGAGCAGTTCTTC | TRBJ2-1 | . | many | TRBV29-1
CASSTGISYEQYF | TGTGCCAGCTCAACGGGCATCTCCTACGAGCAGTACTTC | TRBJ2-7 | . | few | TRBV18
CSARAPRVPGDTQYF | TGCAGTGCTAGGGCCCCCCGGGTCCCCGGGGATACGCAGTATTTT | TRBJ2-3 | . | . | TRBV20-1
CSVEEQYGNTEAFF | TGCAGCGTTGAAGAACAGTACGGAAACACTGAAGCTTTCTTT | TRBJ1-1 | . | . | TRBV29-1
CSASNAGLGNTIYF | TGCAGTGCTAGTAATGCAGGGCTCGGAAACACCATATATTTT | TRBJ1-3 | . | few | TRBV20-1
CASSLGDRDADIQYF | TGCGCCAGCAGCTTGGGGGACAGGGACGCGGACATTCAGTACTTC | TRBJ2-4 | TRBD1 | few | TRBV5-1
CASSDNHRGPNTEAFF | TGTGCCAGCAGTGATAATCACAGGGGTCCGAACACTGAAGCTTTCTTT | TRBJ1-1 | TRBD1 | many | TRBV12-3/TRBV12-4
CASSVDGRGTEAFF | TGTGCCAGCAGCGTAGACGGCAGGGGCACTGAAGCTTTCTTT | TRBJ1-1 | . | . | TRBV9
CASSKGLLAVEIETQYF | TGTGCCAGCAGCAAGGGGCTACTAGCGGTAGAGATAGAGACCCAGTACTTC | TRBJ2-5 | TRBD2 | . | TRBV9
CSARDRQRGYADTQYF | TGCAGTGCTAGAGATAGGCAGCGGGGGTATGCAGATACGCAGTATTTT | TRBJ2-3 | TRBD2 | few | TRBV20-1
CASRSPGLAEETQYF | TGTGCCAGCAGATCTCCGGGACTAGCGGAAGAGACCCAGTACTTC | TRBJ2-5 | TRBD2 | many | TRBV12-3/TRBV12-4
CSVQAGTGVNQPQHF | TGCAGCGTTCAGGCCGGGACAGGGGTAAATCAGCCCCAGCATTTT | TRBJ1-5 | TRBD1 | many | TRBV29-1
CSVDQTGGTGYTF | TGCAGCGTGGACCAGACAGGAGGGACGGGCTACACCTTC | TRBJ1-2 | . | many | TRBV29-1
CASSLSPQETQYF | TGCGCCAGCAGCTTGTCACCACAAGAGACCCAGTACTTC | TRBJ2-5 | . | many | TRBV5-1
CASSYPTFTDTQYF | TGTGCCAGCAGTTACCCTACTTTCACAGATACGCAGTATTTT | TRBJ2-3 | . | . | TRBV6-6
CSVVTGPMNTEAFF | TGCAGCGTTGTGACAGGACCCATGAACACTGAAGCTTTCTTT | TRBJ1-1 | . | few | TRBV29-1
CASSLMNQPQETQYF | TGTGCCAGCAGCTTAATGAACCAGCCCCAAGAGACCCAGTACTTC | TRBJ2-5 | . | many | TRBV7-2
CATSDSRAEGFHEQFF | TGTGCCACCAGTGATTCCCGGGCTGAGGGGTTCCATGAGCAGTTCTTC | TRBJ2-1 | . | few | TRBV24-1
CAISVDRNQETQYF | TGTGCCATCAGTGTGGACAGAAACCAAGAGACCCAGTACTTC | TRBJ2-5 | . | many | TRBV10-3
CASRSGGPGELFF | TGTGCCAGCAGATCAGGGGGGCCCGGGGAGCTGTTTTTT | TRBJ2-2 | . | . | TRBV27
CASSDPQGLGGSPLHF | TGTGCCAGCAGTGACCCCCAGGGCTTAGGTGGTTCACCCCTCCACTTT | TRBJ1-6 | . | few | TRBV6-6
CASSLKSFDTEAFF | TGCGCCAGCAGCTTGAAGAGTTTCGACACTGAAGCTTTCTTT | TRBJ1-1 | . | many | TRBV5-1
CASSLSGSGTYEQYF | TGTGCCAGCAGCCTCAGCGGGAGCGGGACCTACGAGCAGTACTTC | TRBJ2-7 | TRBD2 | . | TRBV7-3
CASSHPGPTDTIYF | TGTGCCAGCAGCCACCCCGGCCCCACGGACACCATATATTTT | TRBJ1-3 | . | . | TRBV4-2
CASSVTSGRLAGELFF | TGTGCCAGCAGTGTGACTAGCGGGAGGTTGGCCGGGGAGCTGTTTTTT | TRBJ2-2 | TRBD2 | . | TRBV2
CASTKPRTSGSNEQFF | TGTGCCAGCACCAAACCCCGGACTAGCGGGAGTAATGAGCAGTTCTTC | TRBJ2-1 | TRBD2 | . | TRBV7-2
CASQSPHGDTQYF | TGTGCTTCACAGTCACCCCATGGGGATACGCAGTATTTT | TRBJ2-3 | . | . | TRBV3-1
CASHLTSGVYNEQFF | TGCGCCTCACACCTCACTAGCGGGGTATACAATGAGCAGTTCTTC | TRBJ2-1 | TRBD2 | . | TRBV5-1